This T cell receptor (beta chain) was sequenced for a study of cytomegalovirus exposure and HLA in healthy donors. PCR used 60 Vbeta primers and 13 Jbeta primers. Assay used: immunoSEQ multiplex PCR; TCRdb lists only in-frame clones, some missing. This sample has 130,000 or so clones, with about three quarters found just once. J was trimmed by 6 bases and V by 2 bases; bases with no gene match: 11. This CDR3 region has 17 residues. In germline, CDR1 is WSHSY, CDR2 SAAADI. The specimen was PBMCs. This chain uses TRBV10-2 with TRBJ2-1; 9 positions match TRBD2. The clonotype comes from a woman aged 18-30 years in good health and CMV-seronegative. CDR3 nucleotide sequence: TGCGCCAGCAGTGAGGGCCTGACTAGCGGAACGTTCAATGAGCAGTTCTTC. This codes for CASSEGLTSGTFNEQFF.